This T cell receptor (beta chain) emerged from a study of blood T cell repertoires in COVID-19. Study information: Collection of acute and convalescent COVID-19 samples took place in the United States, Italy and Spain. Sources were T cells, B-cell-depleted T cells, or PBMCs; the material itself was cDNA or gDNA.

Original handling: Amplified reference gene primers provided the basis for estimating nucleated cell counts. Sequencing used immunoSEQ multiplex PCR; TCRdb keeps in-frame clones, though not all of them. V and J calls plus clone size are reproduced from that table; the DNA served to infer D and trimming. Found here are about 100,000 clones, under 90% of them singletons; the top ten hold about 13%. The CDR3 length is 13 residues. CDR1 is LGHDT, CDR2 YNNKEL, per germline (reference sequence). The germline V and J ends were trimmed by 11 bases and 3 bases, with 15 bases remaining between them. This clone was picked up one time.

Sequenced input: peripheral blood. The chain links TRBV3-1 (or the pseudogene TRBV3-2) to TRBJ2-3, with D possibly matching TRBD1 (5 bases). The sequence was obtained from a human donor in a cohort sampled during active COVID-19. CDR3 in amino acids: CAASIQGTDTQYF. CDR3 in DNA: TGTGCCGCCAGCATTCAGGGTACAGATACGCAGTATTTT.